The T cell receptor beta chain described here comes from a study of blood T cells in healthy people across ages (dated by TCRdb to between 2014 and 2017). About the full investigation: In model experiments, template switching captured about one uniquely barcoded TCR beta cDNA molecule for every two T cells. Using the same blood draw, the study looked at two additional independent replicas of 1 million unique cDNA reads for two donors, one aged 18 to 30 and the other aged 80 or older. The study measured age-related changes in TCR beta repertoire diversity using deep sequencing normalized with unique cDNA molecular identifiers. The donors were split into four age groups: young (average about 16 years), middle-aged (39), aged (approximately 59) and long-lived (approximately 80). Donors of different ages were randomly distributed across sequencing lanes to avoid experimental bias.

Ends trimmed: V by 5 bases, J by 7 bases; bases unmatched to a gene: 13. The CDR3 measures 15 amino acids from cysteine to phenylalanine. Here the CDR3 DNA is all that survives: 45 bases in frame from base 1. Points the paper makes about the study in general: Estimates of total diversity based on one million sequenced T cells were regarded as lower bounds and as underestimates. Compared with the aged group, the long-lived group had more naive CD4+ T cells, fewer expanded clones and increased TCR diversity, suggesting age selection. There was a strong correlation between observed TCR beta diversity and the percentage of naive T cells measured by flow cytometry. Observed TCR beta diversity per million T cells fell roughly linearly with age, and a significant reduction was already apparent by age approximately 40. Conclusive comparison of naive and antigen-experienced compartments was prevented by the profiling of bulk unsorted PBMCs. Because donor CMV infection status was unknown, age-related changes in expanded clonotypes were potentially confounded.

The roughly 39 donors, aged about 6 to 95 years, were systemically healthy Caucasian individuals from Russia. Each donor gave approximately 9.3 milliliters of peripheral blood, collected into EDTA-treated Vacutainer tubes. Ficoll-Paque density-gradient centrifugation was used to isolate PBMCs, with at least 6.5 million per sample. Trizol reagent was used to extract total RNA from PBMCs, with at least 6 micrograms per sample. For every donor, flow cytometry on a PBMC aliquot measured the percentage of naive CD45RAhigh/CD27high T cells. The library came from 5' RACE. The sequencer was an Illumina HiSeq 2500. The second PCR ran for roughly 7 to 12 cycles and used a J-beta primer mix along with a sample-barcoded 5' primer. A unique molecular identifier was introduced onto each TCR beta cDNA molecule by a template-switch 5' adaptor carrying 12 random nucleotides. Each sample yielded at least 2.5 million CDR3-containing paired-end reads. All of the RNA was converted into first-strand cDNA using the Mint cDNA synthesis kit, with a TRBC-specific oligonucleotide serving as the primer. Following uracil-DNA glycosylase treatment, all cDNA underwent a first 18-cycle PCR with the universal primers M1SS and BC2_uni_R. In the original analysis: For normalization, 1 million high-quality reads, each with a distinct molecular identifier, were randomly selected from each sample. Reads sharing molecular identifiers were discarded rather than binned into consensus sequences. MiTCR, with a Q25 quality threshold and the strictest error-elimination algorithm, was used for CDR3 identification, clonotype clustering and error correction. Lower-bound total TCR beta diversity was estimated with a nonparametric unseen species model using Euler transformation. Through fastp at Q25 and MiXCR, TCRdb rebuilt clones from the public reads, retaining in-frame beta chains. Each record represents a unique CDR3 protein, reported with the most common genes and DNA among its rows. TCRdb's processing, not the authors', yielded these V and J calls. The sample table contains about 640,000 distinct CDR3 sequences; only one count was recorded for roughly 50% of them. The top ten clonotypes cover approximately 40% of the sample.

Comments on this clonotype: Its binding antigen is unknown. Within one base of it there is no much larger clone, and no base qualities were kept.

Material: blood. The sequence links TRBV12-3 or TRBV12-4 to TRBJ1-2; 7 middle bases align to TRBD1. The clonotype originates from a man aged 60-69 years in good health. The CDR3 sequence is CASSTRQGGSRGYTF. The DNA sequence reads TGTGCCAGCAGTACCCGACAGGGTGGGAGTCGTGGCTACACCTTC.